The clone carrying this T cell receptor (beta chain) was found a few times. Sequencing was performed with immunoSEQ multiplex PCR; in TCRdb, only in-frame clones are kept and a portion is missing. The sample consists of 30,000 to 35,000 clones, roughly 71% of them appearing once. This specimen comes from a study of STAT5B mutations in CD4+ large granular lymphocyte leukemia. This CDR3 has 13 amino acids. V lost 6 bases to trimming and J lost 4 bases, with 9 bases between them. Germline values: CDR1 ENHRY, CDR2 SYGVKD. The sample consisted of CD4+ T cells from blood buffy coats. This sequence joins TRBV10-3 and TRBJ2-2; D is possibly TRBD2 (5 bases). This clonotype originated in a human donor in good health. The CDR3 is CAISRGITGELFF. The DNA for the CDR3 is TGTGCCATCAGCCGGGGTATCACCGGGGAGCTGTTTTTT.